This entry is about one T cell receptor beta chain. This specimen belongs to a study of blood T cell repertoires in COVID-19. Measured with immunoSEQ multiplex PCR; TCRdb has only the in-frame clones, and not every one. The table includes around 120,000 clones, roughly 80% detected once. The CDR3 loop spans 13 amino acids. Germline trimming cut 7 bases from V and 9 bases from J; bases unmatched to any gene: 9. CDR1 MNHEY and CDR2 SVGAGI come from the germline V gene. Sequencing used peripheral blood. The chain employs TRBV6-5 and TRBJ2-4; 7 nucleotides line up with TRBD2. This receptor was identified in a man aged 50 or older with acute or convalescent COVID-19. CDR3 coding DNA: TGTGCCAGCACTCCCTCGGGGGGTGGCATTCAGTACTTC. Translation gives CASTPSGGGIQYF.